This TCR beta chain appears in the sequencing data of a study of T cell changes during pregnancy in multiple sclerosis (dated by TCRdb to between 2018 and 2020). About the full investigation: The study examined how the T cell repertoire changed over the course of pregnancy in women with multiple sclerosis.

In regard to this clone: Its antigen has not been determined. No base quality values were provided; no much bigger clone lies one nucleotide off.

CDR1 and CDR2 (SGHTA, FQGNSA) derive from the germline V gene. Including the terminal cysteine and phenylalanine, the CDR3 comprises 16 residues. The read is trimmed to its CDR3 DNA, 48 bases read in frame from base 1. V ends up 5 bases short and J 2 bases short, with an unmatched junction base count of 7. Library creation used the immunoSEQ multiplex PCR assay. TCRdb's version of the immuneACCESS table is confined to in-frame rearrangements and falls short of the full clone set. An unresolved V gene accounts for under half of the shortfall where checked; the remainder is of unknown origin. The sample data list about 50,000 clones, and roughly 94% of these were observed just once. The ten largest clonotypes hold around 0.3% of the sample.

The sequence is built from TRBV7-2 and TRBJ2-1; 9 middle bases align to TRBD2. Sample: CD4+ T cells from peripheral blood mononuclear cells, taken in the third trimester of pregnancy. This TCR was recovered from a female donor with multiple sclerosis, enrolled in a pregnancy study. The CDR3 region: CASSKVAGVPYNEQFF. In nucleotides, the sequence is TGTGCCAGCAGCAAAGTAGCGGGGGTACCCTACAATGAGCAGTTCTTC.